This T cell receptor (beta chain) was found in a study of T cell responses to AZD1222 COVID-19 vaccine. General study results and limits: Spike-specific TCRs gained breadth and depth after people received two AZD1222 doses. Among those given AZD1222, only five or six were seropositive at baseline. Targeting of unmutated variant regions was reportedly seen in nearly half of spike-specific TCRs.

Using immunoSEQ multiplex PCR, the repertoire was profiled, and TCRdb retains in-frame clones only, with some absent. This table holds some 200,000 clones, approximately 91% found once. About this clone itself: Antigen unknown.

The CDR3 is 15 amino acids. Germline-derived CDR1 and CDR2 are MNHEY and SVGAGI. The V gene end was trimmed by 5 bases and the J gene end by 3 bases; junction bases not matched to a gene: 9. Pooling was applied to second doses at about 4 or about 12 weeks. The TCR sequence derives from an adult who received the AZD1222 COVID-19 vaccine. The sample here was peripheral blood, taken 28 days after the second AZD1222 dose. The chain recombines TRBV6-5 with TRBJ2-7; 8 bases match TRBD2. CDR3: CASSPPTSGGYEQYF. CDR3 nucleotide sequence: TGTGCCAGCAGTCCACCTACTAGCGGCGGCTACGAGCAGTACTTC.